This T cell receptor (beta chain) was identified in a study of blood T cell repertoires in COVID-19. In the study overall: Acute and convalescent COVID-19 specimens originated in the United States, Italy and Spain. PBMCs, B-cell-depleted T cells, or T cells provided the cDNA or gDNA that made up the material.

How the authors handled the data: Reference gene primer amplification yielded estimated nucleated cell counts. The method was immunoSEQ multiplex PCR; TCRdb's version includes in-frame clones alone and lacks a portion of them. V, J and clone size reflect that table, while D and trimming were determined from the DNA. Of fewer than 250,000 clones in the sample, just under 85% were seen once. This CDR3 region has 15 residues. With 4 bases removed from V and 9 bases from J, the gap between germline ends came to 20 bases. The germline V gene has CDR1 SGDLS and CDR2 YYNGEE. Sequencing was performed on peripheral blood. V usage is TRBV9 and J usage is TRBJ2-1; D is undetermined. This TCR came from a man aged 50-60 years with acute or convalescent COVID-19. In DNA, the CDR3 is TGTGCCAGCAGCCCTAGACCCGGATCGATGATTGAGCAGTTCTTC. Its protein product is CASSPRPGSMIEQFF.